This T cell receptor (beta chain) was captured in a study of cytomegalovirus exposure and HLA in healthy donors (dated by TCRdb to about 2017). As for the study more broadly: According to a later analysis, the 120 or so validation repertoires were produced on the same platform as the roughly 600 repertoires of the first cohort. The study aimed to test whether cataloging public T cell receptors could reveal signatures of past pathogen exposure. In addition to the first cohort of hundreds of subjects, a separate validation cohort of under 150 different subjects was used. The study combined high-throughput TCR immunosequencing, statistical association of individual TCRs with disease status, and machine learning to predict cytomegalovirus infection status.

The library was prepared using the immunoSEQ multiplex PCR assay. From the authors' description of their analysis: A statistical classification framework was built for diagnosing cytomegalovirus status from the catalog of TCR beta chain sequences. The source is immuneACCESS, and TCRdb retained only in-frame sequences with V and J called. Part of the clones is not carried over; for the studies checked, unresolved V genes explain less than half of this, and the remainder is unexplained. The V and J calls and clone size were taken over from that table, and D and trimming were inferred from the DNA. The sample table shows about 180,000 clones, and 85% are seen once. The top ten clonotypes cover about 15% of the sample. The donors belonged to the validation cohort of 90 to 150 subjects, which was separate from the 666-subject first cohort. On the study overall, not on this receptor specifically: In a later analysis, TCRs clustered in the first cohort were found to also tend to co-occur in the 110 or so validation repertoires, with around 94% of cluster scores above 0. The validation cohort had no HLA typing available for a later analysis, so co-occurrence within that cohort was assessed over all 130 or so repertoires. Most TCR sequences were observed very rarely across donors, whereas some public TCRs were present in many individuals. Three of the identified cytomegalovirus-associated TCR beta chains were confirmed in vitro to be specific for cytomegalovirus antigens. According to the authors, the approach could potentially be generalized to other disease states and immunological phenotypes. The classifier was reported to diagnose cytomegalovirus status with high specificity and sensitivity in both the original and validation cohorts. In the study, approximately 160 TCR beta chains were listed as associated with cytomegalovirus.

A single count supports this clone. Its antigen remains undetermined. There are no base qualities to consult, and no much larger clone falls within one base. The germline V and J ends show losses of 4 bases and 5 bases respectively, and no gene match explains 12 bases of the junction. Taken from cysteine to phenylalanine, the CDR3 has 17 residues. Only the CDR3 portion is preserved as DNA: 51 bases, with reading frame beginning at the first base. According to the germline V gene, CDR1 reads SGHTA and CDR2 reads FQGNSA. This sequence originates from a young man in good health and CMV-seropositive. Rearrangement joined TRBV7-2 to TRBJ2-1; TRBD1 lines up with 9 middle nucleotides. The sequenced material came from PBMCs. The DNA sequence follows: TGTGCCAGCAGCTCTCGCCCCGGACAGGGGCGAAACAATGAGCAGTTCTTC. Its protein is CASSSRPGQGRNNEQFF.